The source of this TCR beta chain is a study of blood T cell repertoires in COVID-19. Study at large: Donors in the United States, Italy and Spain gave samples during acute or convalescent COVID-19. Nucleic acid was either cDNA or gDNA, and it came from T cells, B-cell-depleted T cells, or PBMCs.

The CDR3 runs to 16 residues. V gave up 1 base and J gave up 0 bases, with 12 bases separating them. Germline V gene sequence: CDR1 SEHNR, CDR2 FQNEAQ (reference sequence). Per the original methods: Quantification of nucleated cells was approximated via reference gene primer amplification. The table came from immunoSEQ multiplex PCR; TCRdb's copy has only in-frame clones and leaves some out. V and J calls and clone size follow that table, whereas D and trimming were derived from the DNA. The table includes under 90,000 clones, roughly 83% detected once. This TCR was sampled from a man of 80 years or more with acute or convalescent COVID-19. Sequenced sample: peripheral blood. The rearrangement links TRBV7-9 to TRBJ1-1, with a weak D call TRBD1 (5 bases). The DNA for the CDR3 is TGTGCCAGCAGCTTAGAGGGGATAAGGCTGAACACTGAAGCTTTCTTT. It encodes CASSLEGIRLNTEAFF.